This record covers a single TCR beta chain. These data belong to a study of blood T cells in healthy people across ages. Then a second PCR, running roughly 6 to 12 cycles, was carried out with a sample-barcoded 5' primer and a J-beta primer mix. TCRdb redid the calling of the 5' RACE reads with MiXCR, one entry per CDR3 protein. The sample lists hundreds of thousands of distinct CDR3 sequences, roughly 25% occurring once. This CDR3 region has 15 residues. The germline V gene has CDR1 LGHDT and CDR2 YNNKEL (reference sequence). These data are also associated with another study on T cells of mothers and their children.

The rearrangement joins TRBV3-1 to TRBJ2-1; D might be TRBD1 (6 bases). The J call is uncertain, as TRBJ2-5 better fits the DNA end. The sequenced sample consisted of blood. This sequence was found in a boy aged 5 to 17 in good health. The CDR3 spells CASSLRQAGVETQYF. CDR3 in DNA: TGTGCCAGCAGCTTACGACAGGCAGGGGTAGAGACCCAGTACTTC.